This T cell receptor beta chain was captured in a study of OX40 agonist ivuxolimab in advanced cancers. Study details: Earlier anti-PD-1, anti-PD-L1 or anti-CTLA-4 therapy was permitted; 30% to 50% had received some.

Study results and caveats: Clonal expansion from baseline to week 6 occurred in both CD4+ and CD8+ T cells. The investigators did not determine what antigen specificity the expanded peripheral T cells had.

TCRdb keeps only in-frame clones here, not all; method: immunoSEQ multiplex PCR. The data hold about 62,000 clones, with about 92% observed a single time. In its sample, this clone was seen once. Its specificity is unknown. CDR1 and CDR2 from the germline V gene are MNHEY and SMNVEV (reference sequence). The V and J ends lost 3 bases and 4 bases respectively, with 7 bases between them. The CDR3 extends over 13 amino acids. The chain is built from TRBV27 and TRBJ1-5, with D unclear. The sample consisted of CD4+ or CD8+ T cells sorted from blood, taken in a trial of the OX40 agonist ivuxolimab. This clonotype originated in an adult with an advanced solid tumor such as melanoma, head and neck, liver or kidney cancer. The CDR3 DNA sequence: TGTGCCAGCAGTTTTTCGGGGAATCAGCCCCAGCATTTT. It translates to CASSFSGNQPQHF.